The present T cell receptor (beta chain) was sequenced within a study of blood T cell repertoires in COVID-19. Study context: Whether acute or convalescent, the COVID-19 samples came from the United States, Italy and Spain. Sources were T cells, B-cell-depleted T cells, or PBMCs; the material itself was cDNA or gDNA.

How the authors handled the data: Amplification of reference gene primers was used by the study to estimate nucleated cell counts. Measured with immunoSEQ multiplex PCR; TCRdb has only the in-frame clones, and not every one. Clone size and V and J calls were adopted from that table, with D and trimming inferred from the DNA. The sample records under 250,000 clones, about 89% being singletons. The V and J ends lost 1 base and 2 bases respectively, with 9 bases between them. This CDR3 has 14 amino acids. Germline CDR1 is LNHDA and CDR2 is SQIVND (reference sequence). Details on this clone: In the same sample, other DNA sequences code for this CDR3.

The clonotype originates from a man aged 60 to 69 who had recovered from COVID-19. Sequenced: peripheral blood. The rearrangement uses TRBV19 and TRBJ2-7; D gene uncertain. CDR3 sequence reads: CASSIVAGPYEQYF. The CDR3 nucleotides read TGTGCCAGTAGTATAGTGGCAGGTCCCTACGAGCAGTACTTC. Supplemented by reference TRBV19 and TRBJ2-7, the full variable domain reads DGGITQSPKYLFRKEGQNVTLSCEQNLNHDAMYWYRQDPGQGLRLIYYSQIVNDFQKGDIAEGYSVSREKKESFPLTVTSAQKNPTAFYLCASSIVAGPYEQYFGPGTRLTVT.